Below, 2 T cell receptor beta chains from the same sample are listed, as sequenced in a study of blood T cell repertoires in COVID-19. The protocol was immunoSEQ multiplex PCR, while the TCRdb copy is restricted to in-frame clones and leaves out a portion. The sample holds about 300,000 clones, about nine tenths seen once. Material for sequencing was peripheral blood. These receptors all come from a woman between 50 and 59 years old with COVID-19, enrolled during active disease.

The chain is built from TRBV5-1 and TRBJ2-3; D perhaps matches TRBD1 (5 bases). CDR1 and CDR2 (germline): SGHRS, YFSETQ. The CDR3 loop spans 11 amino acids. Trimming stripped 4 bases from V and 5 bases from J, with 5 bases between. The DNA of the CDR3 is TGCGCCAGCAGCAGGGGAGATACGCAGTATTTT. It codes for CASSRGDTQYF.

The rearrangement uses TRBV18 and TRBJ1-5; TRBD1 might be the D (5 bases). From germline, CDR1 is KGHSH and CDR2 LQKENI. This CDR3 is built from 14 residues. V was shortened by 2 bases and J by 6 bases, with 11 bases between the two germline ends. CDR3 sequence reads: CASSPGAQGQPQHF. The CDR3 DNA reads TGTGCCAGCTCACCAGGGGCGCAGGGTCAGCCCCAGCATTTT.